Presented here are 15 T cell receptor beta chains from one specimen sequenced in a study of blood T cell repertoires in COVID-19. TCRdb keeps only in-frame clones here, not all; method: immunoSEQ multiplex PCR. The repertoire includes a few hundred thousand clones, about 89% of them detected once, and over 7.5% sits in the top ten. The sequencing input was PBMCs or T cells enriched from blood (not recorded which). These receptors were taken from a middle-aged man who had recovered from COVID-19.

The chain couples TRBV15 to TRBJ2-2; maybe TRBD2 (6 bases). V gave up 1 base and J gave up 4 bases, with 13 bases separating them. Per the germline V gene, CDR1 is LNHNV and CDR2 is YYDKDF (reference sequence). There are 16 residues in the CDR3. The CDR3, as DNA: TGTGCCACCAGCAGAGCGAGGAGGGATGGCACCGGGGAGCTGTTTTTT. Translation: CATSRARRDGTGELFF.

The chain carries TRBV3-1 (or the pseudogene TRBV3-2) and TRBJ2-7; 11 bases are shared with TRBD2. This CDR3 region has 15 residues. Germline-derived CDR1 and CDR2 are LGHDT and YNNKEL (reference sequence). Trimming at V came to 4 bases and at J to 3 bases, leaving 5 bases not matched to a gene. This CDR3 is CASSPRLAGIYEQYF. Here the CDR3 DNA reads TGTGCCAGCAGCCCAAGACTAGCGGGGATCTACGAGCAGTACTTC.

The V gene is TRBV10-3, the J gene TRBJ2-7; D might be TRBD1 (6 bases). V lost 0 bases and J 2 bases, leaving 14 bases between the germline ends. From germline, CDR1 is ENHRY and CDR2 SYGVKD. The CDR3 loop spans 16 amino acids. This CDR3 reads CAISESGTKNPYEQYF. The CDR3 bases are TGTGCCATCAGTGAGTCCGGGACAAAGAACCCCTACGAGCAGTACTTC.

The chain uses TRBV5-1 and TRBJ1-2; 7 bases align to TRBD1. Losses at the gene ends were 4 bases for V and 0 bases for J; bases not matched to a gene: 9. Germline V gene sequence: CDR1 SGHRS, CDR2 YFSETQ. CDR3 length equals 16 residues. CDR3 bases: TGCGCCAGCAGCCCTACGGGCAGGGGGACTAACTATGGCTACACCTTC. It codes for CASSPTGRGTNYGYTF.

As regards this clone: The sample holds other DNA sequences that translate to the same CDR3. This chain connects TRBV6-5 to TRBJ1-5, with D possibly matching TRBD1 (6 bases). CDR1 and CDR2 from the germline V gene are MNHEY and SVGAGI. The CDR3 is 15 residues long. V shed 6 bases and J shed 0 bases, with 12 bases lying between them. The CDR3 protein is CASRRDRNSNQPQHF. CDR3 coding DNA: TGTGCCAGCAGACGTGACAGGAATAGCAATCAGCCCCAGCATTTT.

CDR3 residues: CASSQVSEATEAFF. Written as DNA, the CDR3 is TGTGCCAGCAGCCAAGTCTCAGAGGCGACTGAAGCTTTCTTT. J is TRBJ1-1 and V is TRBV3-1 (or the pseudogene TRBV3-2); D ambiguous. The V end was cut by 1 base, the J end by 5 bases, with 11 bases between. This CDR3 has 14 amino acids. CDR1 and CDR2 (germline): LGHDT, YNNKEL (reference sequence).

The rearrangement uses TRBV2 and TRBJ2-7; perhaps TRBD2 as D (5 bases). This CDR3 contains 12 residues. Germline-derived CDR1 and CDR2 are SNHLY and FYNNEI. Trimming took off 5 bases at V and 4 bases at J, with 9 bases between the two ends. CDR3 loop: CASSQDFYEQYF. As DNA, the CDR3 is TGTGCCAGCAGTCAGGACTTTTACGAGCAGTACTTC.

The chain combines TRBV7-3 with TRBJ2-1; a weak D match, TRBD2 (6 bases). There are 15 residues in the CDR3. CDR1 is SGHTA, CDR2 FQGTGA, per germline. Trimming pared 3 bases from V and 8 bases from J, leaving 17 bases between. CDR3 in DNA: TGTGCCAGCAGCTTGCGAGGTCGGGGGATCGATGAGCAGTTCTTC. Translated, it gives CASSLRGRGIDEQFF.

The J gene is TRBJ2-5, the V gene TRBV5-4, with 11 bases that match TRBD1. The CDR3 sequence is 15 residues long. V dropped 3 bases and J dropped 5; count of bases not matched to a gene: 6. CDR1 SGHNT and CDR2 YYREEE come from the germline V gene (reference sequence). DNA of the CDR3: TGTGCCAGCAGCTGGGACAGGGGGACCCAGGAGACCCAGTACTTC. Amino acid sequence: CASSWDRGTQETQYF.

V gene TRBV2 combines with J gene TRBJ1-1, with 9 bases identical to TRBD1. This CDR3 region has 15 residues. The junction had 6 bases not matched to a gene; V was cut back by 6 bases and J by 1 base. The germline CDR1 and CDR2 sequences are SNHLY and FYNNEI. CDR3 loop: CASSRDRETNTEAFF. The DNA of the CDR3 is TGTGCCAGCAGCCGGGACAGGGAGACGAACACTGAAGCTTTCTTT.

V gene TRBV5-1 combines with J gene TRBJ1-5; no reliable D call. V was clipped by 2 bases and J by 3 bases, with 18 bases between them. Germline V lookup: CDR1 SGHRS, CDR2 YFSETQ. The length of the CDR3 is 17 residues. The CDR3: CASSLSPLGRDNQPQHF. CDR3 nucleotides: TGCGCCAGCAGCTTATCGCCCCTGGGCCGCGACAATCAGCCCCAGCATTTT.

This clone showed up just once. The V and J genes are TRBV20-1 and TRBJ2-7; no clear D gene. This CDR3 contains 12 residues. V shed 3 bases and J shed 0 bases, with 6 bases lying between them. Looked up from germline, CDR1 is DFQATT and CDR2 is SNEGSKA (reference sequence). In DNA, the CDR3 is TGCAGTGCTAGTGGCGACTCCTACGAGCAGTACTTC. Its protein product is CSASGDSYEQYF.

This rearrangement joins TRBV12-3 or TRBV12-4 to TRBJ1-2, with unresolved D. This CDR3 has 13 amino acids. The V and J ends lost 2 bases and 4 bases respectively, with 8 bases between them. The CDR3 nucleotides read TGTGCCAGCAGTTTACCGGGTGTCTATGGCTACACCTTC. Translated, it gives CASSLPGVYGYTF.

The V gene is TRBV6-5, the J gene TRBJ2-5, with TRBD1 matching 7 bases. Germline V CDR1 and CDR2: MNHEY, SVGAGI. CDR3 size: 15 residues. The trim removed 4 bases at V and 3 bases at J, leaving 8 bases unmatched. The CDR3 here is CASSSAGTAKETQYF. CDR3 bases: TGTGCCAGCAGTTCCGCCGGGACAGCAAAAGAGACCCAGTACTTC.

The gene calls are TRBV5-1 and TRBJ1-5; no reliable D call. V shed 0 bases and J shed 7 bases, with 14 bases lying between them. Germline CDR1 is SGHRS and CDR2 is YFSETQ. The CDR3 runs 15 residues. The DNA of the CDR3 is TGCGCCAGCAGCTTGGCATCCGGGATGGGACAGCCCCAGCATTTT. This translates into CASSLASGMGQPQHF.